This T cell receptor beta chain emerged from a study of shared clonotypes between healthy human individuals. CDR3 length equals 14 residues. After removal of 6 bases from V and 2 bases from J, the junction contained 6 bases not matched to a gene. Germline V CDR1 and CDR2: MNHEY, SMNVEV (reference sequence). Splitting of each subset's genomic DNA was done evenly across several immunoSEQ plates. For sorted subsets, about 0.2 ug DNA per replicate equaled some 27,000 T cell genomes. Libraries were prepared by immunoSEQ multiplex PCR; TCRdb keeps only in-frame clonotypes and omits some of them. The data contain some 1,600,000 clones, 95% to 99% of them singletons. This clone was seen only once.

The chain uses TRBV27 and TRBJ1-2, with 7 bases identical to TRBD1. This clonotype was obtained from a man between 25 and 39 years old in good health. Sequenced material: naive CD4+ T cells sorted from blood. The subset denotes: CD45RA+ positively selected. The CDR3 bases are TGTGCCAGCAGACGACAGGGAGGAAACTATGGCTACACCTTC. This translates into CASRRQGGNYGYTF.